The 29 T cell receptor beta chains below all came from one sample that was sequenced in a study of blood T cells in healthy people across ages. Primed by a sample-barcoded 5' primer and a J-beta primer mix, a second PCR proceeded for about 7 to 12 cycles. TCRdb recomputed calls from the 5' RACE reads with MiXCR, one row per CDR3 protein. The profile shows some 1.5 million distinct CDR3 sequences, 35% to 45% of them singletons. Sequencing used blood. The receptors here all came from a woman between 18 and 29 years old in good health.

This clonotype was counted a few times. The chain has TRBV7-2 and TRBJ2-7; 9 nucleotides line up with TRBD2. With the DNA end fitting TRBJ2-5 better, the J assignment may be wrong. CDR3 size: 14 residues. The germline CDR1 and CDR2 sequences are SGHTA and FQGNSA. CDR3 loop: CASSFRTSEQTQYF. As DNA, the CDR3 is TGTGCCAGCAGCTTCCGGACTAGCGAACAGACCCAGTACTTC.

The chain recombines TRBV7-2 with TRBJ2-7, with unresolved D. This CDR3 has 14 residues. With 5 bases removed from V and 6 bases from J, the gap between germline ends came to 17 bases. Germline V gene lookup returns CDR1 SGHTA and CDR2 FQGNSA. The DNA of the CDR3 is TGTGCCAGCAGCGCACTTCAAGCCATTTCCGAGCAGTACTTC. Its translation is CASSALQAISEQYF.

This clonotype appeared a single time. The chain combines TRBV30 with TRBJ2-5, with a weak D call TRBD2 (5 bases). Germline V CDR1 and CDR2: GTSNPN, SVGIG (reference sequence). This CDR3 spans 16 amino acids. The V end lost 1 base, the J end lost 2 bases, and 17 bases lay between the germline ends. The chain's CDR3 is CAWSGGFWTPQETQYF. In nucleotides, the CDR3 is TGTGCCTGGAGTGGGGGATTTTGGACTCCGCAAGAGACCCAGTACTTC.

This chain links TRBV2 with TRBJ2-6; D unclear. This CDR3 contains 15 residues. V shed 6 bases and J shed 1 base, with 10 bases lying between them. Germline CDR1 reads SNHLY; CDR2 reads FYNNEI. This CDR3 is CASSETSSGANVLTF. The CDR3 DNA is TGTGCCAGCAGCGAGACTTCTTCTGGGGCCAACGTCCTGACTTTC.

The chain joins TRBV20-1 to TRBJ1-2; TRBD1 is a possible D gene (6 bases). Germline V gene lookup returns CDR1 DFQATT and CDR2 SNEGSKA (reference sequence). The CDR3 is made up of 12 amino acids. V lost 5 bases and J 5 bases, leaving 12 bases between the germline ends. The CDR3 region has the DNA TGCAGTGCTGACCTCAGGGGTTATGGCTACACCTTC. Protein: CSADLRGYGYTF.

The chain joins TRBV2 to TRBJ2-1; D is possibly TRBD2 (6 bases). This CDR3 spans 16 amino acids. With 1 base removed from V and 5 bases from J, the gap between germline ends came to 15 bases. The V gene's germline CDR1 is SNHLY and CDR2 FYNNEI. This chain's CDR3 is CASSEGRGLKDNEQFF. The CDR3 DNA follows: TGTGCCAGCAGTGAAGGGCGGGGACTTAAGGACAATGAGCAGTTCTTC.

V gene TRBV7-2 combines with J gene TRBJ2-1; 12 bases fit TRBD2. The germline V gene encodes CDR1 SGHTA and CDR2 FQGNSA. This CDR3 has 18 amino acids. The trim removed 3 bases at V and 7 bases at J, leaving 13 bases unmatched. The CDR3 protein is CASSFSLGLAGGTNEQFF. CDR3 coding DNA: TGTGCCAGCAGCTTTAGCCTGGGGCTAGCGGGGGGGACTAATGAGCAGTTCTTC.

The rearrangement joins TRBV21-1 to TRBJ2-1. TRBV21-1 is tagged as a pseudogene. The CDR3 consists of 13 residues. CDR3 sequence reads: CASSKPADNEQFF. CDR3 DNA: TGTGCCAGCAGCAAACCGGCGGACAATGAGCAGTTCTTC.

A few counts support this clonotype. This chain links TRBV20-1 with TRBJ2-1, with 7 positions matching TRBD2. This CDR3 is 16 amino acids long. The germline gives CDR1 DFQATT, CDR2 SNEGSKA (reference sequence). V shed 0 bases, J shed 8 bases, and the junction held 13 bases outside the gene matches. Written as DNA, the CDR3 is TGCAGTGCTAGAGATCGAAGGCGGGGGTCCCGGGATGAGCAGTTCTTC. Protein: CSARDRRRGSRDEQFF.

V usage is TRBV6-1 and J usage is TRBJ1-4, with no clear D. Between the trimmed V and J ends, which lost 1 base and 6 bases, there was a span of 3 bases. Germline CDR1 is MNHNS and CDR2 is SASEGT. The CDR3 contains 12 residues. The CDR3 DNA follows: TGTGCCAGCAGTGAAGACGATGAAAAACTGTTTTTT. It specifies CASSEDDEKLFF.

The rearrangement uses TRBV20-1 and TRBJ2-1; TRBD1 agrees at 10 bases. The CDR3 is 14 amino acids. V dropped 3 bases and J dropped 9; count of bases not matched to a gene: 8. Germline V gene data show CDR1 as DFQATT and CDR2 as SNEGSKA (reference sequence). CDR3 protein: CSARPGQGFVEQFF. CDR3 DNA sequence: TGCAGTGCTAGGCCGGGACAGGGGTTTGTTGAGCAGTTCTTC.

The chain couples TRBV6-6 to TRBJ2-7; tentatively, D is TRBD2 (6 bases). The CDR3 loop spans 14 amino acids. Germline-derived CDR1 and CDR2 are MNHNY and SVGAGI (reference sequence). V was trimmed by 6 bases and J by 6 bases, leaving 18 bases between them. The CDR3 region is CASSQDAGQLEQYF. In DNA, the CDR3 is TGTGCCAGCAGCCAAGATGCGGGGCAGCTCGAGCAGTACTTC.

This chain joins TRBV5-5 and TRBJ2-4, with D possibly TRBD2 on 5 matching bases. With 0 bases removed from V and 13 bases from J, the gap between germline ends came to 23 bases. This CDR3 has 16 residues. Germline CDR1 SGHKS, CDR2 YYEKEE (reference sequence). This chain's CDR3 is CASSLAVGGGSWEQYF. The CDR3 DNA sequence: TGTGCCAGCAGCTTGGCTGTCGGAGGCGGATCTTGGGAGCAGTACTTC.

About this clonotype itself: A much bigger clone sits one base away, suggesting this may be a read error. The chain employs TRBV11-2 and TRBJ2-5; D is undetermined. Germline CDR1 is SGHAT and CDR2 is FQNNGV. The CDR3 runs 12 residues. Deletions cut 6 bases from V and 11 bases from J, with 16 bases between. The CDR3 reads CASSPGNNEQYF. The CDR3 DNA is TGTGCCAGCAGTCCAGGAAACAATGAGCAGTACTTC.

V and J are TRBV12-3 or TRBV12-4 and TRBJ1-1; D is perhaps TRBD1 (6 bases). This CDR3 has 13 amino acids. Trimming shortened V by 5 bases and J by 6 bases, and 13 bases separated the two germline ends. DNA for the CDR3: TGTGCCAGCAGTGGGAAGGGGGACCCTGAAGCTTTCTTT. Translating it yields CASSGKGDPEAFF.

As to this clonotype: A much larger clonotype is one base distant, so this may be a read error. V gene TRBV12-3 or TRBV12-4 combines with J gene TRBJ2-3; no firm D call. With 3 bases removed from V and 0 bases from J, the gap between germline ends came to 7 bases. This CDR3 comprises 14 residues. The CDR3, as DNA: TGTGCCAGCAGTTTCGGCATTAGCACAGATACGCAGTATTTT. Protein product: CASSFGISTDTQYF.

V is TRBV4-3 and J is TRBJ2-7; 13 bases map to TRBD2. The CDR3 contains 16 residues. The J segment lost 7 bases and the V segment lost 2 bases, leaving 8 bases of the junction unmatched. Germline CDR1 and CDR2: LGHNA and YSLEER. This CDR3 is CASSQQLAGGPNEQYF. CDR3 coding DNA: TGCGCCAGCAGCCAACAACTAGCGGGAGGGCCGAATGAGCAGTACTTC.

This clonotype has just a few counts. V usage is TRBV10-3 and J usage is TRBJ2-3, with 7 nucleotides matching TRBD1. This CDR3 region has 13 residues. With 10 bases clipped from V and 0 bases from J, the junction kept 4 bases outside the gene matches. Germline values: CDR1 ENHRY, CDR2 SYGVKD. CDR3 region: CATGTDSTDTQYF. DNA for the CDR3: TGTGCCACTGGGACAGACAGCACAGATACGCAGTATTTT.

This clonotype appeared a few times. The V call is TRBV14, the J call TRBJ2-3, with D unresolved. The CDR3 is 16 amino acids. Germline V gene lookup returns CDR1 SGHDN and CDR2 FVKESK. V was clipped by 3 bases and J by 1 base, with 14 bases between them. The DNA for the CDR3 is TGTGCCAGCAGCCATACCCCAGGTCTAGGCACAGATACGCAGTATTTT. Amino acid sequence: CASSHTPGLGTDTQYF.

This clonotype was recorded a few times. The chain combines TRBV7-2 with TRBJ2-4, with 7 bases fitting TRBD2. The germline gives CDR1 SGHTA, CDR2 FQGNSA. The junction had 9 bases not matched to a gene; V was cut back by 4 bases and J by 0 bases. The CDR3 runs 17 residues. CDR3 sequence: CASSSLTSDPAKNIQYF. The CDR3 DNA is TGTGCCAGCAGCTCCCTAACTAGCGACCCAGCCAAAAACATTCAGTACTTC.

This clonotype was counted a few times. J is TRBJ1-2 and V is TRBV12-3 or TRBV12-4; the match to TRBD1 covers 8 bases. This CDR3 contains 15 residues. With 6 bases clipped from V and 0 bases from J, the junction kept 6 bases outside the gene matches. CDR3 in amino acids: CASSGTGGTNYGYTF. The DNA of the CDR3 is TGTGCCAGCAGCGGAACAGGGGGAACTAACTATGGCTACACCTTC.

This clonotype was detected only once. V and J are TRBV14 and TRBJ1-3; 7 bases fit TRBD1. The CDR3 is made up of 14 amino acids. Germline CDR1 and CDR2: SGHDN and FVKESK. V lost 3 bases and J lost 4; bases outside the gene matches: 3. In DNA, the CDR3 is TGTGCCAGCAGCCAGACAGGGTACGGAAACACCATATATTTT. Translated: CASSQTGYGNTIYF.

This clonotype was detected only a few times. V and J are TRBV29-1 and TRBJ1-2; D gene unclear. Trimming left V 4 bases short and J 5 bases short, with 5 bases between. The CDR3 loop spans 10 amino acids. Germline-derived CDR1 and CDR2 are SQVTM and ANQGSEA. The CDR3 loop reads CSVGFYGYTF. CDR3 in DNA: TGCAGCGTTGGATTTTATGGCTACACCTTC.

V and J are TRBV5-1 and TRBJ2-3, with 8 nucleotides matching TRBD2. With 4 bases clipped from V and 0 bases from J, the junction kept 7 bases outside the gene matches. From germline, CDR1 is SGHRS and CDR2 YFSETQ. This CDR3 has 16 residues. CDR3 protein: CASSRTGGISTDTQYF. CDR3 coding DNA: TGCGCCAGCAGCCGGACGGGGGGGATTAGCACAGATACGCAGTATTTT.

The table lists this clonotype with a few counts. CDR3 loop: CASSPPGQFGTVRGQYF. The CDR3 region has the DNA TGTGCCAGCAGCCCCCCCGGACAATTCGGTACAGTACGAGGACAGTACTTC. The chain joins TRBV7-2 to TRBJ2-7; D perhaps matches TRBD1 (5 bases). Trimming cost V 5 bases and J 10 bases, with 30 bases left between them. This CDR3 spans 17 amino acids. Germline V gene data show CDR1 as SGHTA and CDR2 as FQGNSA.

The chain joins TRBV20-1 to TRBJ2-5; TRBD2 matches 8 bases. The J call may be faulty, since TRBJ2-7 better matches the DNA end. The CDR3 totals 13 residues. The germline gives CDR1 DFQATT, CDR2 SNEGSKA (reference sequence). The CDR3 nucleotides are TGCAGTGCTACAAGAGCGGGAGCACTCGAGCAGTACTTC. It specifies CSATRAGALEQYF.

This clonotype was seen a handful of times. The chain combines TRBV6-6 with TRBJ2-1; maybe TRBD2 (5 bases). The germline V gene has CDR1 MNHNY and CDR2 SVGAGI (reference sequence). This CDR3 has 14 residues. Between the trimmed V and J ends, which lost 4 bases and 15 bases, there was a span of 22 bases. The CDR3 reads CASSFPGPAGGGFF. The CDR3 coding sequence is TGTGCCAGCAGTTTCCCGGGTCCAGCTGGTGGAGGGTTCTTC.

This clonotype was counted only a few times. The V call is TRBV5-5, the J call TRBJ2-1; TRBD1 matches at 7 bases. The CDR3 contains 13 residues. CDR1 is SGHKS, CDR2 YYEKEE, per germline (reference sequence). V shed 7 bases and J 2 bases; nucleotides not matched to a gene: 3. The CDR3 nucleotides are TGTGCCAGCTGCCAGGGGGCCTACAATGAGCAGTTCTTC. Protein: CASCQGAYNEQFF.

The chain carries TRBV25-1 and TRBJ2-1, with 8 bases matching TRBD1. This CDR3 has 13 residues. Looked up from germline, CDR1 is MGHDK and CDR2 is SYGVNS. The J segment lost 11 bases and the V segment lost 1 base, leaving 4 bases of the junction unmatched. CDR3 in amino acids: CASSESWDRKQFF. CDR3 nucleotides: TGTGCCAGCAGTGAATCTTGGGACAGGAAGCAGTTCTTC.